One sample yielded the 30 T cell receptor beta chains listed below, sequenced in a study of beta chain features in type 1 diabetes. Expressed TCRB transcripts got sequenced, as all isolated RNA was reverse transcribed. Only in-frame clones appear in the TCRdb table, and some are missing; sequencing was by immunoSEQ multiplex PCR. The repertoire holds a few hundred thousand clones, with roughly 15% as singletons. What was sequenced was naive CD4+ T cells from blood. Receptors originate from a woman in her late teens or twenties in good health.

The CDR3 reads CASSARTSGPYNEQFF. CDR3 DNA: TGTGCCAGTAGTGCCCGAACTAGCGGTCCCTACAATGAGCAGTTCTTC. V usage is TRBV19 and J usage is TRBJ2-1, with TRBD2 identical over 8 bases. V dropped 5 bases and J dropped 2; count of bases not matched to a gene: 8. The CDR3 extends over 16 amino acids. Germline CDR1 is LNHDA and CDR2 is SQIVND (reference sequence).

CDR3 residues: CATRGTGVYEQYF. CDR3 DNA: TGTGCCACCAGGGGGACAGGGGTCTACGAGCAGTACTTC. The chain combines TRBV15 with TRBJ2-7; 10 nucleotides agree with TRBD1. Looked up from germline, CDR1 is LNHNV and CDR2 is YYDKDF (reference sequence). The V segment lost 6 bases and the J segment 3 bases; nucleotides outside the gene matches: 2. The CDR3 runs 13 residues.

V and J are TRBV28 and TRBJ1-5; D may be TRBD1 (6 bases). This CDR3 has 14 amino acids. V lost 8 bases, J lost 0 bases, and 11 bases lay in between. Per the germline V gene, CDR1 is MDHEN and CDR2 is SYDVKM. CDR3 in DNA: TGTGCCAGCGGGACACCTAATAGCAATCAGCCCCAGCATTTT. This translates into CASGTPNSNQPQHF.

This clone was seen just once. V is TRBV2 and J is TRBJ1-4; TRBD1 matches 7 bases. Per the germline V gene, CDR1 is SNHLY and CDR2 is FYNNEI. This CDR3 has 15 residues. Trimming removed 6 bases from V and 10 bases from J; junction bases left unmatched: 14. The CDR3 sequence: CASRVDRARGGKLFF. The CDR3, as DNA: TGTGCCAGCAGGGTCGACAGGGCTAGGGGAGGAAAACTGTTTTTT.

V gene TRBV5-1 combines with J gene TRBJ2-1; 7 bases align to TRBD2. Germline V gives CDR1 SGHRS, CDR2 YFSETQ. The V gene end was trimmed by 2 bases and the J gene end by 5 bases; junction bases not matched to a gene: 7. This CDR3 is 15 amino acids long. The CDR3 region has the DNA TGCGCCAGCAGCTTAGGACTAGATATAGACAATGAGCAGTTCTTC. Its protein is CASSLGLDIDNEQFF.

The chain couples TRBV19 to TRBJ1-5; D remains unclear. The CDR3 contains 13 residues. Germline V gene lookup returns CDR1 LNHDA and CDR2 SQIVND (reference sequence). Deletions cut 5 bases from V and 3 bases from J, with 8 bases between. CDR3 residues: CASSVQANQPQHF. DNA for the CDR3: TGTGCCAGTAGTGTCCAGGCCAATCAGCCCCAGCATTTT. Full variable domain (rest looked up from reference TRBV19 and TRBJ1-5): DGGITQSPKYLFRKEGQNVTLSCEQNLNHDAMYWYRQDPGQGLRLIYYSQIVNDFQKGDIAEGYSVSREKKESFPLTVTSAQKNPTAFYLCASSVQANQPQHFGDGTRLSIL.

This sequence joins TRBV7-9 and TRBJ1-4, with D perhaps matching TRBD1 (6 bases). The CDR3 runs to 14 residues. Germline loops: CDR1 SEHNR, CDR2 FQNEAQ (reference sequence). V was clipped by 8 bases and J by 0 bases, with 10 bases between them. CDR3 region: CASQTGPTNEKLFF. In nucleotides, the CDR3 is TGTGCCAGCCAAACAGGGCCAACTAATGAAAAACTGTTTTTT.

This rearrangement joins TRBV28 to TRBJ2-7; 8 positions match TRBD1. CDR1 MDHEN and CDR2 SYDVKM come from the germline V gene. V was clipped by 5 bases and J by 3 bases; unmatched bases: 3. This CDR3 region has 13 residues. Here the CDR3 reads CASSLDRGYEQYF. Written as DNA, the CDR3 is TGTGCCAGCAGTCTCGACAGGGGCTACGAGCAGTACTTC.

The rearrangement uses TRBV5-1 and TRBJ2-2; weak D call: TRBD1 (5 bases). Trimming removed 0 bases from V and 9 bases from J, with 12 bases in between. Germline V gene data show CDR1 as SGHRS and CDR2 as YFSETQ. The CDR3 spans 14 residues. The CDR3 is CASSLGQSARELFF. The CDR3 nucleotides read TGCGCCAGCAGCTTGGGACAGTCAGCCCGGGAGCTGTTTTTT.

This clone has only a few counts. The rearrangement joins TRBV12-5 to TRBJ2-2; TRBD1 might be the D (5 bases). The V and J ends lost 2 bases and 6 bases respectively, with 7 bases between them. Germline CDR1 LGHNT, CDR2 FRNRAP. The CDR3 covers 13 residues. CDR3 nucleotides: TGTGCTAGTGGTTTGAGACAGTCCGGGGAGCTGTTTTTT. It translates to CASGLRQSGELFF.

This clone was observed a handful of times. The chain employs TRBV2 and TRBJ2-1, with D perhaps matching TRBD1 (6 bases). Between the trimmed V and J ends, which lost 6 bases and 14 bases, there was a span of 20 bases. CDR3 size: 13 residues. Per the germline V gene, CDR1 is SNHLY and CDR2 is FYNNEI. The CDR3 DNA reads TGTGCCAGCAGGCTCCCGGGACACGACCAGAAGTTCTTC. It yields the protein CASRLPGHDQKFF.

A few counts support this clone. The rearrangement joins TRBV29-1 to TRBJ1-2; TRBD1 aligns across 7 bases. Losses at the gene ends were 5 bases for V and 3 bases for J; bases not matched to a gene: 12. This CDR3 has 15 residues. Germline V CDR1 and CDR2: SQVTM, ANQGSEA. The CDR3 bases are TGCAGCGTTCCCAAGATAACAGGGGTTTACTATGGCTACACCTTC. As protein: CSVPKITGVYYGYTF.

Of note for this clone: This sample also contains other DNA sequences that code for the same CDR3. The CDR3 coding sequence is TGCAGCGCCCGGACTAGCGGATACAATGAGCAGTTCTTC. This gives the protein CSARTSGYNEQFF. The chain carries TRBV29-1 and TRBJ2-1, with TRBD2 matching over 10 bases. Trimming cost V 7 bases and J 4 bases; bases outside gene matches: 4. CDR1 SQVTM and CDR2 ANQGSEA come from the germline V gene. The CDR3 runs 13 residues.

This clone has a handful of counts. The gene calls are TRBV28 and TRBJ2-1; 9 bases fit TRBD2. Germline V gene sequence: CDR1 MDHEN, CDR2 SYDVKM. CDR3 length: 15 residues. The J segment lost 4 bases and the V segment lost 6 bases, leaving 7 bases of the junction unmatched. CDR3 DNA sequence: TGTGCCAGCAGCCGGGGACTAGCCGCATACAATGAGCAGTTCTTC. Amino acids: CASSRGLAAYNEQFF. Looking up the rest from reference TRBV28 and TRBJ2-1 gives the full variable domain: DVKVTQSSRYLVKRTGEKVFLECVQDMDHENMFWYRQDPGLGLRLIYFSYDVKMKEKGDIPEGYSVSREKKERFSLILESASTNQTSMYLCASSRGLAAYNEQFFGPGTRLTVL.

The CDR3 nucleotides read TGTGCCAGCAGCTTCGGAGGCGGAACAGATACGCAGTATTTT. Its translation is CASSFGGGTDTQYF. The V gene is TRBV7-2, the J gene TRBJ2-3, with D possibly TRBD2 on 5 matching bases. Germline V gene sequence: CDR1 SGHTA, CDR2 FQGNSA. The V end was cut by 3 bases, the J end by 3 bases, with 10 bases between. The CDR3 extends over 14 amino acids.

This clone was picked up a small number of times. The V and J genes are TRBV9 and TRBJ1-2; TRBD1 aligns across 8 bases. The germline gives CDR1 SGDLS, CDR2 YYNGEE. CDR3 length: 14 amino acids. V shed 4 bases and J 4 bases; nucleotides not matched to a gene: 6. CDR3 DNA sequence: TGTGCCAGCAGCCGACAGGGGACGGGCTATGGCTACACCTTC. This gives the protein CASSRQGTGYGYTF. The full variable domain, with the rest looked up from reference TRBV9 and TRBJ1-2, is DSGVTQTPKHLITATGQRVTLRCSPRSGDLSVYWYQQSLDQGLQFLIQYYNGEERAKGNILERFSAQQFPDLHSELNLSSLELGDSALYFCASSRQGTGYGYTFGSGTRLTVV.

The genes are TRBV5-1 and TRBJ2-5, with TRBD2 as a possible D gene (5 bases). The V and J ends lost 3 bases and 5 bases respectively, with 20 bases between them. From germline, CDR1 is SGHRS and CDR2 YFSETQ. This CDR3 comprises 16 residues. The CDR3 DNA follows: TGCGCCAGCAGCTCCGCCGTCGGGGTGTTGTGGGAGACCCAGTACTTC. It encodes CASSSAVGVLWETQYF.

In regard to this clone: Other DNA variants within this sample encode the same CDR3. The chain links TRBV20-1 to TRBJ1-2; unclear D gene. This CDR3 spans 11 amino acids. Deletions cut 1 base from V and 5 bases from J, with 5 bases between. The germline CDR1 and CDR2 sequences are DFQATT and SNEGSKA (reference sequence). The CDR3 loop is CSARVSYGYTF. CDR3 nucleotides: TGCAGTGCTAGAGTTTCGTATGGCTACACCTTC.

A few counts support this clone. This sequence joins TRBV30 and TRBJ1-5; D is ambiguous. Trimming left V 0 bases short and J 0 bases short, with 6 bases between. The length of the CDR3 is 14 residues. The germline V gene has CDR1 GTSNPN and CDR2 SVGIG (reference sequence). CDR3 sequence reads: CAWSVLISNQPQHF. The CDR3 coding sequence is TGTGCCTGGAGTGTACTAATTAGCAATCAGCCCCAGCATTTT. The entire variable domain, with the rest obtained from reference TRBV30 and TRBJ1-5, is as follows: SQTIHQWPATLVQPVGSPLSLECTVEGTSNPNLYWYRQAAGRGLQLLFYSVGIGQISSEVPQNLSASRPQDRQFILSSKKLLLSDSGFYLCAWSVLISNQPQHFGDGTRLSIL.

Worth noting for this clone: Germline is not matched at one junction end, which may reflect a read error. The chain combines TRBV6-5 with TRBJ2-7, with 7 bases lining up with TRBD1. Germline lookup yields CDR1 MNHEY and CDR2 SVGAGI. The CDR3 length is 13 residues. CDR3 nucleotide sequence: TGTGCCAGCAGTTACTCGACGCTGGACAGGAGAGACTTC. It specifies CASSYSTLDRRDF.

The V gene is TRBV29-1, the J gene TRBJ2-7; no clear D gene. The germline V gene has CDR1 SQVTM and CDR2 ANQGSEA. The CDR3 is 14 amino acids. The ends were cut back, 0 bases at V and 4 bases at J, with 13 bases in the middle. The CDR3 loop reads CSVEDLAFPYEQYF. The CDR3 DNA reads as TGCAGCGTTGAAGATTTAGCATTTCCATACGAGCAGTACTTC.

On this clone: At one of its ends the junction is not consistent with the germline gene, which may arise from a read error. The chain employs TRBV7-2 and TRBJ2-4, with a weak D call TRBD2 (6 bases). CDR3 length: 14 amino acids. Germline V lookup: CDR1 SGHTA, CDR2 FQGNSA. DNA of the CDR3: TGTGCCAGCAGATTAGGAGGGAGCCTGAACATTCAGTACTTC. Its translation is CASRLGGSLNIQYF.

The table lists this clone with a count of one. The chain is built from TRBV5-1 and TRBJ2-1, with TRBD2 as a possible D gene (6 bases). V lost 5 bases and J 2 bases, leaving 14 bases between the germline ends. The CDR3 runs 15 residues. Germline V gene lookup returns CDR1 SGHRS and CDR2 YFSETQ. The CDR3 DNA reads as TGCGCCAGCAGTACGGGACTTGCCACCTACAATGAGCAGTTCTTC. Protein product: CASSTGLATYNEQFF.

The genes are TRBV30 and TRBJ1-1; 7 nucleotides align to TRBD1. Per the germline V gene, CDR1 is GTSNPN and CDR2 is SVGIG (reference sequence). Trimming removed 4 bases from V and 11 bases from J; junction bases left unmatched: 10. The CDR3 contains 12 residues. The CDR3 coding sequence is TGTGCCTGGATTTCCAGGGGGACACGGGCTTTCTTT. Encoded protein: CAWISRGTRAFF.

The CDR3, as DNA: TGTGCCAGCAGAACGACAGGTCTCTACTCTGGGGCCAACGTCCTGACTTTC. The encoded protein is CASRTTGLYSGANVLTF. V gene TRBV28 combines with J gene TRBJ2-6; the D gene is possibly TRBD1 (6 bases). Trimming removed 6 bases at V and 0 bases at J, with 15 bases between. CDR1 is MDHEN and CDR2 is SYDVKM in the germline V gene. CDR3 length: 17 amino acids.

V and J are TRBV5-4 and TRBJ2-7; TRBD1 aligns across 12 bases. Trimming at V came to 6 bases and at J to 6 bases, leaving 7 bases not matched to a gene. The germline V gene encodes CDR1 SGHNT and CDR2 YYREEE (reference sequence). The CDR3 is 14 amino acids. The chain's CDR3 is CASNPGQGAGEQYF. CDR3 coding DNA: TGTGCCAGCAACCCGGGACAGGGGGCAGGCGAGCAGTACTTC.

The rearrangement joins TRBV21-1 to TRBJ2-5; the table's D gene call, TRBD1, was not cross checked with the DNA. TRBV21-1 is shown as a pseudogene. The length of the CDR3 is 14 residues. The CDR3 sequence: CASSRTGLVGTQYF. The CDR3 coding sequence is TGTGCCAGCAGTCGGACAGGTTTGGTGGGGACCCAGTACTTC.

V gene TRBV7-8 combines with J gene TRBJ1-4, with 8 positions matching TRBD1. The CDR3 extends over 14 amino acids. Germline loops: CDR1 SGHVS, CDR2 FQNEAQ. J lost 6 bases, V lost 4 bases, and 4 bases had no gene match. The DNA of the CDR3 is TGTGCCAGCAGCTCGGGACAGGACTATGAAAAACTGTTTTTT. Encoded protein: CASSSGQDYEKLFF.

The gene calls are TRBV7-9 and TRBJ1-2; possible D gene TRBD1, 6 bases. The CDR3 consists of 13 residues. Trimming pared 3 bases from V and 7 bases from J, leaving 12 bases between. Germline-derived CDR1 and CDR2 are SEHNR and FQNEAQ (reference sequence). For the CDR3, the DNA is TGTGCCAGCAGCTTCGGACAGCCCCGTGGCTACACCTTC. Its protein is CASSFGQPRGYTF.

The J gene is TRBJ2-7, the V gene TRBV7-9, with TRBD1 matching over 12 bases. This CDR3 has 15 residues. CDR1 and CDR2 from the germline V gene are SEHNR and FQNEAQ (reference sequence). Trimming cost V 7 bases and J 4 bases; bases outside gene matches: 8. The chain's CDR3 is CASIPGTGGRYEQYF. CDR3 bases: TGTGCCAGCATCCCTGGGACAGGGGGCAGGTACGAGCAGTACTTC. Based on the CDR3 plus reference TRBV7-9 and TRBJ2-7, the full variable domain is DTGVSQNPRHKITKRGQNVTFRCDPISEHNRLYWYRQTLGQGPEFLTYFQNEAQLEKSRLLSDRFSAERPKGSFSTLEIQRTEQGDSAMYLCASIPGTGGRYEQYFGPGTRLTVT.